A selection of T cell receptor beta chains follows, all from one sample in a study of OX40 agonist ivuxolimab in advanced cancers. Libraries were prepared by immunoSEQ multiplex PCR; TCRdb keeps only in-frame clonotypes and omits some of them. The sample records around 70,000 clones, about nine tenths being singletons. The sequences come from CD4+ or CD8+ T cells sorted from blood, collected in a trial of the OX40 agonist ivuxolimab. The receptor set was obtained from an adult with an advanced solid tumor such as melanoma, head and neck, liver or kidney cancer. Each CDR3 is given with its conserved first and last residue. A D gene is named only where the DNA matches it firmly. Size tells how often a clone was seen (once, few, many) or the class of an expanded clone, and some rows leave it out.

J gene,clone size,D gene,V gene,CDR3 protein,CDR3 DNA
TRBJ2-5,NA,NA,TRBV7-2,CASSLYLRPRSQKETQYF,TGTGCCAGCAGCCTTTACCTACGCCCAAGGAGCCAAAAAGAGACCCAGTACTTC
TRBJ1-1,NA,NA,TRBV15,CATSRGGRVDYTEAFF,TGTGCCACCAGCAGGGGGGGCAGGGTAGATTACACTGAAGCTTTCTTT
TRBJ2-7,NA,NA,TRBV11-2,CASSSTAPNELYEQYF,TGTGCCAGCAGCTCTACGGCGCCAAACGAACTCTACGAGCAGTACTTC
TRBJ2-3,NA,TRBD1,TRBV4-1,CASSRDRDRTDTQYF,TGCGCCAGCAGTCGAGACAGGGATCGCACAGATACGCAGTATTTT
TRBJ2-3,NA,TRBD2,TRBV18,CASSPRLAGGAGTDTQYF,TGTGCCAGCTCACCAAGGCTAGCGGGGGGCGCTGGCACAGATACGCAGTATTTT
TRBJ2-1,NA,TRBD2,TRBV5-1,CASSLERGGYNEQFF,TGCGCCAGCAGCTTAGAGCGGGGGGGATACAATGAGCAGTTCTTC
TRBJ2-1,once,NA,TRBV12-2,CASRQTKTSGGLSSYNEQFF,TGTGCAAGTCGCCAAACCAAAACTAGCGGGGGGCTGAGCTCCTACAATGAGCAGTTCTTC
TRBJ2-5,NA,NA,TRBV5-1,CASSSPGDATQYF,TGCGCCAGCAGCTCACCAGGTGATGCGACCCAGTACTTC
TRBJ2-1,few,NA,TRBV28,CASSFYGGDNEQFF,TGTGCCAGCAGTTTTTATGGCGGAGACAATGAGCAGTTCTTC
TRBJ2-1,few,NA,TRBV7-7,CASSWRLISRFCEQFF,TGTGCTAGCAGCTGGCGACTAATCTCGCGGTTTTGTGAGCAGTTCTTC
TRBJ1-2,NA,NA,TRBV19,CASSISTGMVGGYAF,TGTGCCAGTAGCATCTCAACAGGGATGGTTGGTGGCTACGCCTTC
TRBJ2-1,NA,NA,TRBV20-1,CSAGLYNEQFF,TGCAGTGCCGGACTTTACAATGAGCAGTTCTTC
TRBJ2-2,NA,TRBD1,TRBV7-2,CARRGQGFDTGELFF,TGTGCCAGGAGGGGACAGGGTTTTGACACCGGGGAGCTGTTTTTT
TRBJ1-1,NA,NA,TRBV19,CASSMGPTFF,TGTGCCAGTAGTATGGGTCCGACTTTCTTT
TRBJ2-5,NA,NA,TRBV11-1,CASSLLSGRTGETQYF,TGTGCCAGCAGCTTACTCTCGGGCAGGACGGGGGAGACCCAGTACTTC
TRBJ1-4,NA,TRBD1,TRBV6-7,CASRHLDRGNQKLFF,TGTGCCAGCAGACACTTGGACAGGGGCAACCAAAAACTGTTTTTT
TRBJ2-1,NA,NA,TRBV28,CASSVLVASSYNEQFF,TGTGCCAGCAGTGTTCTGGTAGCTAGCTCCTACAATGAGCAGTTCTTC
TRBJ1-2,NA,NA,TRBV27,CASSFRGSIFNYGYTF,TGTGCCAGCAGCTTCAGGGGAAGCATTTTTAACTATGGCTACACCTTC
TRBJ1-3,NA,TRBD1,TRBV7-8,CASSTGAGNTIYF,TGTGCCAGCAGCACAGGGGCGGGAAACACCATATATTTT
TRBJ1-5,NA,NA,TRBV7-2,CASSLNRHQPQHF,TGTGCCAGCAGCTTAAACAGGCATCAGCCCCAGCATTTT
TRBJ2-3,once,TRBD2,TRBV6-1,CASLTSGASTDTQYF,TGTGCCAGCTTAACTAGCGGAGCTAGCACAGATACGCAGTATTTT
TRBJ2-2,NA,TRBD1,TRBV6-4,CASSPGRGQGGKTGELFF,TGTGCCAGCAGCCCCGGAAGGGGACAGGGTGGTAAAACCGGGGAGCTGTTTTTT
TRBJ1-1,NA,NA,TRBV6-1,CASSASDSMRGTEAFF,TGTGCCAGCAGTGCCTCGGACAGCATGCGAGGCACTGAAGCTTTCTTT
TRBJ2-5,NA,TRBD2,TRBV5-8,CASSPWGGQETQYF,TGTGCCAGCAGCCCCTGGGGGGGCCAAGAGACCCAGTACTTC
TRBJ1-1,NA,NA,TRBV7-2,CASSLRGGTEAFF,TGTGCCAGCAGCTTACGGGGGGGTACTGAAGCTTTCTTT
TRBJ1-1,NA,NA,TRBV7-8,CASSPHGGTEAFF,TGTGCCAGCAGCCCCCACGGGGGGACTGAAGCTTTCTTT
TRBJ2-2,NA,TRBD2,TRBV5-4,CASSLMLAGTGELFF,TGTGCCAGCAGCTTGATGTTAGCGGGGACCGGGGAGCTGTTTTTT
TRBJ2-3,NA,NA,TRBV7-2,CASSSPPGQKISTDTQYF,TGTGCCAGCAGCTCGCCCCCTGGACAGAAGATTAGCACAGATACGCAGTATTTT